Listed here are 19 T cell receptor beta chains from one sample, sequenced in a study of cytomegalovirus exposure and HLA in healthy donors. The PCR used 60 Vbeta and 13 Jbeta primers. Repertoires were generated with immunoSEQ multiplex PCR, while TCRdb's copy carries only in-frame clones and drops some. The table records about 120,000 clones, 65% to 75% of them present only once. The sample was PBMCs. These receptors came from a man between 40 and 49 years old in good health and CMV-seropositive.

The J gene is TRBJ1-6, the V gene TRBV4-3; possible D gene TRBD1, 6 bases. Germline V CDR1 and CDR2: LGHNA, YSLEER. Trimming took 2 bases from V and 9 from J, leaving 14 bases between them. The CDR3 runs 15 residues. CDR3 sequence (DNA): TGCGCCAGCAGCCAAACAACAGGGTTGGGTTCACCCCTCCACTTT. Translation gives CASSQTTGLGSPLHF.

V usage is TRBV7-6 and J usage is TRBJ2-5; 12 bases agree with TRBD2. Germline CDR1 and CDR2: SGHVS and FNYEAQ. V was clipped by 2 bases and J by 2 bases; unmatched bases: 3. The CDR3 consists of 16 residues. DNA of the CDR3: TGTGCCAGCAGCTTACGACTAGCGGGGGATCAAGAGACCCAGTACTTC. Translating gives CASSLRLAGDQETQYF.

The rearrangement links TRBV5-4 to TRBJ2-5; TRBD2 matches at 11 bases. This CDR3 contains 16 residues. The germline CDR1 and CDR2 sequences are SGHNT and YYREEE (reference sequence). V lost 1 base and J lost 1; bases outside the gene matches: 3. The CDR3 DNA is TGTGCCAGCAGCTTGAGGCTAGCGGGAGGCCAAGAGACCCAGTACTTC. Protein: CASSLRLAGGQETQYF.

This clone was counted a few times. The chain links TRBV7-6 to TRBJ2-2, with TRBD2 as a possible D gene (5 bases). This CDR3 spans 13 amino acids. Germline lookup yields CDR1 SGHVS and CDR2 FNYEAQ. V shed 1 base and J shed 7 bases, with 7 bases lying between them. The CDR3 protein is CASSLVEGGELFF. CDR3 DNA: TGTGCCAGCAGCTTAGTCGAGGGCGGGGAGCTGTTTTTT.

This clone turned up a few times. V gene TRBV7-6 combines with J gene TRBJ2-3, with 8 bases that match TRBD2. The germline gives CDR1 SGHVS, CDR2 FNYEAQ. The CDR3 length is 14 residues. The J segment lost 8 bases and the V segment lost 3 bases, leaving 7 bases of the junction unmatched. CDR3 protein: CASSLSSSGGTQYF. The CDR3 DNA reads TGTGCCAGCAGCTTGAGCTCGAGCGGGGGTACGCAGTATTTT.

CDR3 sequence: CASSIDPGGKETQYF. The CDR3 DNA is TGTGCCAGTAGTATAGATCCTGGGGGGAAAGAGACCCAGTACTTC. This sequence joins TRBV19 and TRBJ2-5; TRBD2 might be the D (6 bases). The germline V gene encodes CDR1 LNHDA and CDR2 SQIVND (reference sequence). The CDR3 runs to 15 residues. V lost 0 bases and J lost 3, with 11 bases in between.

The chain is built from TRBV6-5 and TRBJ2-7, with a weak D call TRBD2 (5 bases). Germline lookup yields CDR1 MNHEY and CDR2 SVGAGI. The CDR3 is 13 residues long. The ends were cut back, 7 bases at V and 3 bases at J, with 13 bases in the middle. CDR3 bases: TGTGCCAGCAAACCGGAGGTTCTCTACGAGCAGTACTTC. Its protein product is CASKPEVLYEQYF.

The chain joins TRBV6-1 to TRBJ2-7; the match to TRBD2 covers 11 bases. Germline CDR1 and CDR2: MNHNS and SASEGT. J gave up 12 bases and V 1 base, and 11 bases lay outside the gene matches. The CDR3 spans 15 residues. The CDR3 spells CASSEGPGLAVRGYF. Here the CDR3 DNA reads TGTGCCAGCAGTGAAGGTCCGGGACTAGCGGTTCGCGGGTACTTC.

This clone was seen only a few times. The chain joins TRBV18 to TRBJ2-3, with D possibly TRBD1 on 5 matching bases. Germline V CDR1 and CDR2: KGHSH, LQKENI. The V gene lost 3 bases and the J gene lost 3 bases, with 10 bases spanning the gap. The CDR3 runs 14 residues. For the CDR3, the DNA is TGTGCCAGCTCACCGGCAGGGTGGACAGATACGCAGTATTTT. It codes for CASSPAGWTDTQYF.

The chain combines TRBV7-8 with TRBJ1-2; TRBD1 agrees at 7 bases. V shed 5 bases and J 2 bases; nucleotides not matched to a gene: 5. Per germline, CDR1 SGHVS and CDR2 FQNEAQ. CDR3 length: 14 residues. CDR3 nucleotides: TGTGCCAGCAGCCTACAGGGGTTAAACTATGGCTACACCTTC. Residues: CASSLQGLNYGYTF.

V is TRBV11-2 and J is TRBJ2-7, with 8 bases identical to TRBD1. V was pared by 4 bases and J by 6 bases, with 14 bases of the junction left unmatched. This CDR3 region has 16 residues. CDR1 SGHAT and CDR2 FQNNGV come from the germline V gene. The CDR3 loop reads CASSSLGTGPAGEQYF. The CDR3 nucleotides read TGTGCCAGCAGCTCCCTCGGGACAGGACCTGCCGGCGAGCAGTACTTC.

The J gene is TRBJ2-2, the V gene TRBV19; maybe TRBD1 (5 bases). V was pared by 4 bases and J by 4 bases, with 10 bases between. The CDR3 extends over 14 amino acids. Germline values: CDR1 LNHDA, CDR2 SQIVND (reference sequence). CDR3 sequence reads: CASSTGLGTGELFF. CDR3 coding DNA: TGTGCCAGTAGTACAGGGTTGGGCACCGGGGAGCTGTTTTTT.

A few counts support this clone. This chain connects TRBV29-1 to TRBJ2-2; 8 nucleotides line up with TRBD2. The CDR3 covers 14 residues. Trimming removed 4 bases from V and 5 bases from J; junction bases left unmatched: 6. Germline assignment: CDR1 SQVTM and CDR2 ANQGSEA. DNA of the CDR3: TGCAGCGTTGGGGTTAGCGGGGTTACCGGGGAGCTGTTTTTT. This encodes CSVGVSGVTGELFF.

This clone has just a few counts. The chain carries TRBV28 and TRBJ1-4, with a weak D call TRBD1 (6 bases). The CDR3 loop spans 15 amino acids. With 5 bases removed from V and 8 bases from J, the gap between germline ends came to 18 bases. Germline-derived CDR1 and CDR2 are MDHEN and SYDVKM. As DNA, the CDR3 is TGTGCCAGCAGTACCACGTTGGCAGGGGAGGAAAAACTGTTTTTT. This encodes CASSTTLAGEEKLFF.

The CDR3 is CASSTWDILNTEAFF. The CDR3, as DNA: TGTGCCAGCAGTACTTGGGACATCTTGAACACTGAAGCTTTCTTT. The chain joins TRBV6-5 to TRBJ1-1, with a weak D call TRBD1 (6 bases). Germline CDR1 MNHEY, CDR2 SVGAGI. CDR3 length: 15 residues. The V end lost 5 bases, the J end lost 0 bases, and 13 bases lay between the germline ends.

The genes are TRBV11-2 and TRBJ1-6, with a possible D match to TRBD1 (6 bases). Germline loops: CDR1 SGHAT, CDR2 FQNNGV. Trimming stripped 5 bases from V and 9 bases from J, with 14 bases between. The CDR3 consists of 14 residues. CDR3 sequence: CASSNRVAGSPLHF. The CDR3 DNA reads as TGTGCCAGCAGCAACAGGGTCGCTGGTTCACCCCTCCACTTT. Drawing the rest from reference TRBV11-2 and TRBJ1-6, the complete variable domain is EAGVAQSPRYKIIEKRQSVAFWCNPISGHATLYWYQQILGQGPKLLIQFQNNGVVDDSQLPKDRFSAERLKGVDSTLKIQPAKLEDSAVYLCASSNRVAGSPLHFGNGTRLTVT.

This clone has more than one count but fewer than ten. The chain carries TRBV6-5 and TRBJ2-7, with 9 bases aligning to TRBD1. Per the germline V gene, CDR1 is MNHEY and CDR2 is SVGAGI. The CDR3 consists of 13 residues. The junction had 6 bases not matched to a gene; V was cut back by 6 bases and J by 6 bases. In DNA form, the CDR3 reads TGTGCCAGCAGCCGCGGGACAGGGTCCGAGCAGTACTTC. This sequence encodes CASSRGTGSEQYF.

V usage is TRBV6-4 and J usage is TRBJ1-1; tentatively, D is TRBD1 (5 bases). V dropped 4 bases and J dropped 5 bases, with 8 bases sitting between them. Looked up from germline, CDR1 is MRHNA and CDR2 is SNTAGT. This CDR3 comprises 12 residues. CDR3 residues: CASSAQGTEAFF. CDR3 bases: TGTGCCAGCAGTGCTCAGGGAACTGAAGCTTTCTTT.

This clone was counted only a few times. The genes are TRBV5-1 and TRBJ1-1; D gene uncertain. Between the trimmed V and J ends, which lost 5 bases and 1 base, there was a span of 12 bases. This CDR3 comprises 14 residues. The germline gives CDR1 SGHRS, CDR2 YFSETQ. CDR3: CASSLMESNTEAFF. The CDR3 DNA sequence: TGCGCCAGCAGTTTAATGGAGTCGAACACTGAAGCTTTCTTT. Combining the CDR3 with reference TRBV5-1 and TRBJ1-1 gives the whole variable domain KAGVTQTPRYLIKTRGQQVTLSCSPISGHRSVSWYQQTPGQGLQFLFEYFSETQRNKGNFPGRFSGRQFSNSRSEMNVSTLELGDSALYLCASSLMESNTEAFFGQGTRLTVV.